The 24 T cell receptor beta chains given below trace back to one sample, sequenced in a study of graft-versus-host responses after intestinal transplantation. These receptors' targets are unknown. Method: immunoSEQ multiplex PCR; TCRdb's copy keeps in-frame clones and lacks some. The table shows 80,000 to 95,000 clones, with about 92% occurring only once. The source was unstimulated CD8+ T cells sorted from spleen or lymph node cells, collected before intestinal transplant. The receptor set was obtained from a human donor who received an intestinal transplant.

This chain links TRBV30 with TRBJ2-1; D uncertain. V lost 3 bases and J lost 6, with 15 bases in between. CDR3 length: 14 amino acids. Per germline, CDR1 GTSNPN and CDR2 SVGIG (reference sequence). This CDR3 reads CAWSRDFSPNEQFF. In DNA, the CDR3 is TGTGCCTGGAGCCGCGATTTCTCCCCCAATGAGCAGTTCTTC.

V usage is TRBV19 and J usage is TRBJ2-5; TRBD1 agrees at 8 bases. Germline V gives CDR1 LNHDA, CDR2 SQIVND (reference sequence). The CDR3 spans 17 residues. The J segment lost 6 bases and the V segment lost 5 bases, leaving 17 bases of the junction unmatched. CDR3 sequence reads: CASSLVVGTGNLQTQYF. CDR3 nucleotide sequence: TGTGCCAGTAGTCTCGTAGTGGGGACAGGCAACCTCCAGACCCAGTACTTC.

The V and J genes are TRBV12-5 and TRBJ2-3; 8 nucleotides match TRBD1. The CDR3 length is 15 residues. J was trimmed by 1 base and V by 5 bases; bases with no gene match: 5. In germline, CDR1 is LGHNT, CDR2 FRNRAP. The CDR3 coding sequence is TGTGCTAGTGGTCTTTTGACAGGGGGCACAGATACGCAGTATTTT. Translated: CASGLLTGGTDTQYF.

This clone was picked up one time. The CDR3 nucleotides read TGTGCCAGCAGTGACGGAGGTCAGCCCCAGCATTTT. Translating it yields CASSDGGQPQHF. The genes are TRBV2 and TRBJ1-5, with D unresolved. CDR3 length equals 12 residues. CDR1 and CDR2 (germline): SNHLY, FYNNEI. V shed 3 bases and J shed 6 bases, with 6 bases lying between them.

The chain recombines TRBV7-2 with TRBJ2-5; TRBD2 aligns across 7 bases. The V gene end was trimmed by 3 bases and the J gene end by 4 bases; junction bases not matched to a gene: 8. There are 15 residues in the CDR3. CDR1 is SGHTA and CDR2 is FQGNSA in the germline V gene. CDR3 sequence reads: CASSLGSGVVETQYF. The CDR3 bases are TGTGCCAGCAGCTTGGGGAGCGGGGTTGTAGAGACCCAGTACTTC.

The rearrangement uses TRBV14 and TRBJ2-2; possible D gene TRBD1, 6 bases. The CDR3 runs 16 residues. Germline V lookup: CDR1 SGHDN, CDR2 FVKESK. V gave up 4 bases and J gave up 4 bases, with 16 bases separating them. The CDR3 nucleotides are TGTGCCAGCAGCCTCGAGAACAGGGTTCGCACCGGGGAGCTGTTTTTT. It encodes CASSLENRVRTGELFF.

The genes are TRBV7-2 and TRBJ1-1; no definite D call. The CDR3 has 14 amino acids. Germline loops: CDR1 SGHTA, CDR2 FQGNSA. Deletions cut 1 base from V and 4 bases from J, with 10 bases between. CDR3 amino acids: CASSLGLGGTEAFF. CDR3 bases: TGTGCCAGCAGCTTAGGATTGGGAGGCACTGAAGCTTTCTTT.

This clone was counted once. This chain uses TRBV7-9 with TRBJ2-1; 10 nucleotides agree with TRBD1. The CDR3 contains 18 residues. Germline loops: CDR1 SEHNR, CDR2 FQNEAQ (reference sequence). V lost 5 bases and J lost 5; bases outside the gene matches: 15. The chain's CDR3 is CASSPRGGRDRGNNEQFF. The CDR3 DNA is TGTGCCAGCAGCCCCCGCGGGGGCCGGGACAGGGGAAACAATGAGCAGTTCTTC.

The rearrangement joins TRBV4-2 to TRBJ1-1; the D is unclear. The CDR3 has 15 amino acids. V lost 0 bases and J lost 0, with 8 bases in between. Germline CDR1 and CDR2: LGHNA and YNFKEQ. The CDR3 nucleotides are TGTGCCAGCAGCCAAGAAGCACAGATGAACACTGAAGCTTTCTTT. Its protein product is CASSQEAQMNTEAFF.

This sequence joins TRBV4-3 and TRBJ2-1, with D tentatively TRBD1 (5 bases). The CDR3 length is 16 residues. V gave up 0 bases and J gave up 7 bases, with 16 bases separating them. Germline CDR1 and CDR2: LGHNA and YSLEER. The CDR3 region is CASSQDGAGPGNEQFF. CDR3 DNA: TGCGCCAGCAGCCAAGATGGGGCCGGGCCCGGGAATGAGCAGTTCTTC.

The V and J genes are TRBV5-6 and TRBJ2-7; TRBD2 might be the D (7 bases). The CDR3 runs 14 residues. Germline V CDR1 and CDR2: SGHDT, YYEEEE. The V end was cut by 7 bases, the J end by 3 bases, with 17 bases between. The DNA for the CDR3 is TGTGCCAGCCGGGAAGCGGGACAACTCTACGAGCAGTACTTC. It is translated as CASREAGQLYEQYF.

The chain is built from TRBV27 and TRBJ2-1, with D tentatively TRBD2 (6 bases). This CDR3 has 15 amino acids. The germline V gene has CDR1 MNHEY and CDR2 SMNVEV (reference sequence). The ends were cut back, 4 bases at V and 4 bases at J, with 14 bases in the middle. The CDR3 region is CASSYRGGGYNEQFF. The CDR3, as DNA: TGTGCCAGCAGTTACCGCGGCGGAGGGTACAATGAGCAGTTCTTC.

The V and J genes are TRBV7-2 and TRBJ2-7, with D tentatively TRBD1 (5 bases). V gave up 1 base and J gave up 4 bases, with 8 bases separating them. The CDR3 is made up of 13 amino acids. In germline, CDR1 is SGHTA, CDR2 FQGNSA. CDR3 sequence: CASSLGDSYEQYF. CDR3 sequence (DNA): TGTGCCAGCAGCTTAGGCGACAGTTACGAGCAGTACTTC.

The V and J genes are TRBV9 and TRBJ2-7; 9 bases are shared with TRBD1. V shed 2 bases and J 1 base; nucleotides not matched to a gene: 4. CDR1 SGDLS and CDR2 YYNGEE come from the germline V gene. The CDR3 contains 15 residues. CDR3 loop: CASSVGTGTSYEQYF. CDR3 sequence (DNA): TGTGCCAGCAGCGTTGGGACAGGGACTTCCTACGAGCAGTACTTC.

The rearrangement joins TRBV7-2 to TRBJ2-7; D remains unclear. Germline CDR1 is SGHTA and CDR2 is FQGNSA. The CDR3 length is 13 residues. Trimming left V 3 bases short and J 3 bases short, with 9 bases between. The CDR3 spells CASSFGFGYEQYF. CDR3 DNA: TGTGCCAGCAGCTTTGGTTTCGGCTACGAGCAGTACTTC.

The chain recombines TRBV7-8 with TRBJ2-7, with D tentatively TRBD2 (6 bases). The CDR3 loop spans 12 amino acids. Germline CDR1 is SGHVS and CDR2 is FQNEAQ. Between the trimmed V and J ends, which lost 1 base and 5 bases, there was a span of 6 bases. The CDR3 reads CASSLVADEQYF. The CDR3 nucleotides are TGTGCCAGCAGCTTAGTAGCGGACGAGCAGTACTTC. Supplemented by reference TRBV7-8 and TRBJ2-7, the full variable domain reads GAGVSQSPRYKVAKRGQDVALRCDPISGHVSLFWYQQALGQGPEFLTYFQNEAQLDKSGLPSDRFFAERPEGSVSTLKIQRTQQEDSAVYLCASSLVADEQYFGPGTRLTVT.

The DNA for the CDR3 is TGTGCCAGCAGCCGCTGGAGGGGGGGAGTCGAAGAGACCCAGTACTTC. Translating gives CASSRWRGGVEETQYF. This chain uses TRBV7-9 with TRBJ2-5; D might be TRBD2 (7 bases). The germline CDR1 and CDR2 sequences are SEHNR and FQNEAQ (reference sequence). This CDR3 has 16 amino acids. The germline V and J ends were trimmed by 5 bases and 3 bases, with 19 bases remaining between them.

This clone was picked up a small number of times. The chain recombines TRBV4-3 with TRBJ1-6; TRBD1 matches at 7 bases. The CDR3 consists of 16 residues. Trimming at V came to 0 bases and at J to 7 bases, leaving 6 bases not matched to a gene. The germline gives CDR1 LGHNA, CDR2 YSLEER. CDR3 protein: CASSQDYRGVNSPLHF. For the CDR3, the DNA is TGCGCCAGCAGCCAAGATTACAGGGGTGTGAATTCACCCCTCCACTTT.

In the case of this clone: Relative to the germline gene, one junction end is altered; a read error may explain this. The rearrangement joins TRBV6-5 to TRBJ1-1; 11 nucleotides line up with TRBD1. This CDR3 has 15 amino acids. From germline, CDR1 is MNHEY and CDR2 SVGAGI. CDR3 in amino acids: CASSDSGTGGTEAFF. The DNA for the CDR3 is TGTGCCAGCAGTGACTCCGGGACAGGGGGCACTGAAGCTTTCTTT.

The rearrangement uses TRBV27 and TRBJ1-2; D is possibly TRBD1 (5 bases). Trimming removed 2 bases from V and 7 bases from J, with 11 bases in between. CDR1 is MNHEY, CDR2 SMNVEV, per germline (reference sequence). The CDR3 is 13 amino acids. CDR3 DNA: TGTGCCAGCAGTTTAGGAGGGGTTAGTGGCTACACCTTC. Translated, it gives CASSLGGVSGYTF.

The chain joins TRBV4-1 to TRBJ1-5, with D tentatively TRBD1 (6 bases). CDR1 is MGHRA, CDR2 YSYEKL, per germline. Trimming left V 2 bases short and J 5 bases short, with 13 bases between. This CDR3 contains 15 residues. CDR3 sequence: CASSQIRDIDQPQHF. The CDR3 DNA reads TGCGCCAGCAGCCAAATCCGGGACATCGATCAGCCCCAGCATTTT.

V is TRBV6-7 and J is TRBJ2-1; TRBD2 agrees at 11 bases. TRBV6-7 belongs to the ORF category, with a function that is uncertain. V lost 8 bases to trimming and J lost 7 bases; unmatched junction nucleotides: 13. The CDR3 length is 16 residues. CDR3: CASRSRVAGGMNEQFF. The CDR3 DNA is TGTGCCAGCCGATCGCGAGTAGCGGGGGGGATGAATGAGCAGTTCTTC.

The V gene is TRBV7-9, the J gene TRBJ1-4; 8 nucleotides match TRBD1. The V and J ends lost 5 bases and 2 bases, in that order; junction bases with no gene match: 10. CDR1 and CDR2 (germline): SEHNR, FQNEAQ (reference sequence). The CDR3 length is 17 residues. Here the CDR3 reads CASSPPLTGETNEKLFF. The CDR3 bases are TGTGCCAGCAGCCCCCCTTTGACAGGGGAGACTAATGAAAAACTGTTTTTT.

V is TRBV6-5 and J is TRBJ1-1; D gene unclear. CDR1 MNHEY and CDR2 SVGAGI come from the germline V gene. The V end lost 3 bases, the J end lost 2 bases, and 10 bases lay between the germline ends. This CDR3 region has 14 residues. CDR3 in DNA: TGTGCCAGCAGTTATGTGGGGAGTAACACTGAAGCTTTCTTT. Its translation is CASSYVGSNTEAFF.